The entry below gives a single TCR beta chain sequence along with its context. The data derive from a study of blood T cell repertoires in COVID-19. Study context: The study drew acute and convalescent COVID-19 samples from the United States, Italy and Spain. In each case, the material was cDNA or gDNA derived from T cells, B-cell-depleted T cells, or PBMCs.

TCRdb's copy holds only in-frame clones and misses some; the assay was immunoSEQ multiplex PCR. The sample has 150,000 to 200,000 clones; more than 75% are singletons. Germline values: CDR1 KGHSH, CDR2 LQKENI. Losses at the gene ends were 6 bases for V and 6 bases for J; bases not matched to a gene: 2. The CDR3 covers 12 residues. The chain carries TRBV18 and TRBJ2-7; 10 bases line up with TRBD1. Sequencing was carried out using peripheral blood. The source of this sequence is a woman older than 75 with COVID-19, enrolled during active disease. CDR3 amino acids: CASSRTGGEQYF. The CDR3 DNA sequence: TGTGCCAGCTCCAGGACAGGGGGCGAGCAGTACTTC.